The 21 T cell receptor beta chains below all came from one sample that was sequenced in a study of blood T cells in healthy people across ages. Then a second PCR, running roughly 7 to 11 cycles, was carried out with a sample-barcoded 5' primer and a J-beta primer mix. From the 5' RACE reads, TCRdb called clonotypes with MiXCR, one entry per CDR3 protein. The data show some 940,000 distinct CDR3 sequences, just under 30% seen once. These same data were also listed under a study on T cells of mothers and their children.

Source material: blood. These receptors were collected from a woman aged 40-49 years in good health.

This clonotype was counted between two and nine times. The CDR3 sequence: CASSRRDGTANEKLFF. As DNA, the CDR3 is TGTGCCAGCAGTCGTCGAGACGGGACAGCTAATGAAAAACTGTTTTTT. The chain uses TRBV6-5 and TRBJ1-4; 7 bases align to TRBD1. CDR3 length: 16 amino acids. Per germline, CDR1 MNHEY and CDR2 SVGAGI. The junction had 9 bases not matched to a gene; V was cut back by 5 bases and J by 3 bases.

The chain couples TRBV3-1 to TRBJ2-1; 11 bases match TRBD2. The V gene end was trimmed by 4 bases and the J gene end by 6 bases; junction bases not matched to a gene: 14. The CDR3 runs to 18 residues. CDR1 LGHDT and CDR2 YNNKEL come from the germline V gene (reference sequence). CDR3: CASSLYLNSGGAFNEQFF. CDR3 nucleotides: TGTGCCAGCAGCCTGTACCTAAATAGCGGGGGGGCGTTCAATGAGCAGTTCTTC.

In its sample, this clonotype was seen many times. The V gene is TRBV11-2, the J gene TRBJ2-1; D may be TRBD2 (5 bases). The germline gives CDR1 SGHAT, CDR2 FQNNGV. The V gene lost 1 base and the J gene lost 2 bases, with 15 bases spanning the gap. The CDR3 has 17 amino acids. The CDR3 loop is CASSLVGKVATYNEQFF. The CDR3 bases are TGTGCCAGCAGCTTAGTCGGGAAAGTAGCGACCTACAATGAGCAGTTCTTC.

There are many counts of this clonotype. The V gene is TRBV6-1, the J gene TRBJ1-1, with TRBD1 as a possible D gene (6 bases). Germline values: CDR1 MNHNS, CDR2 SASEGT. CDR3 length: 14 residues. Trimming cost V 7 bases and J 3 bases, with 15 bases left between them. This CDR3 is CASNLRDTYTEAFF. The CDR3 nucleotides read TGTGCCAGCAATCTCCGGGACACTTACACTGAAGCTTTCTTT.

CDR3 residues: CASSKATGNTGELFF. The CDR3 bases are TGCGCCAGCAGTAAAGCCACGGGGAACACCGGGGAGCTGTTTTTT. V is TRBV4-1 and J is TRBJ2-2; D is undetermined. Germline lookup yields CDR1 MGHRA and CDR2 YSYEKL. Trimming left V 6 bases short and J 1 base short, with 12 bases between. The CDR3 has 15 residues.

The sample holds a few counts of this clonotype. The chain carries TRBV13 and TRBJ1-2; the D is unclear. The CDR3 sequence is 13 residues long. Germline V lookup: CDR1 PRHDT, CDR2 FYEKMQ (reference sequence). Trimming took off 5 bases at V and 5 bases at J, with 12 bases between the two ends. The CDR3 loop is CASSRSPRYGYTF. The CDR3 region has the DNA TGTGCCAGCAGCCGTTCGCCTAGGTATGGCTACACCTTC.

This clonotype was seen only a few times. This chain joins TRBV5-5 and TRBJ2-5; maybe TRBD1 (6 bases). V lost 5 bases and J 2 bases, leaving 16 bases between the germline ends. This CDR3 has 15 amino acids. Germline V gives CDR1 SGHKS, CDR2 YYEKEE (reference sequence). CDR3 protein: CASSQSGTPQETQYF. The CDR3 bases are TGTGCCAGCAGTCAATCCGGGACACCTCAAGAGACCCAGTACTTC.

In its sample, this clonotype was seen many times. The chain links TRBV15 to TRBJ2-7; D is unclear. From germline, CDR1 is LNHNV and CDR2 YYDKDF (reference sequence). The CDR3 covers 13 residues. V was trimmed by 0 bases and J by 2 bases, leaving 5 bases between them. The CDR3 spells CATSREVTYEQYF. The DNA of the CDR3 is TGTGCCACCAGCAGAGAAGTTACCTACGAGCAGTACTTC.

The CDR3 DNA reads as TGTGCCAGCAGTCCGGAACCCTCTGCGGGGGGGCCGGGGAAGACCCAGTACTTC. It yields the protein CASSPEPSAGGPGKTQYF. This chain uses TRBV28 with TRBJ2-5; 9 bases map to TRBD2. V was clipped by 5 bases and J by 6 bases; unmatched bases: 19. The CDR3 is 18 amino acids. Per the germline V gene, CDR1 is MDHEN and CDR2 is SYDVKM.

Remarks on this clonotype: A much larger clone differs from this one at a single base, so this may be a read error. This chain uses TRBV4-1 with TRBJ1-2; D gene unclear. Germline V gene lookup returns CDR1 MGHRA and CDR2 YSYEKL. V shed 0 bases and J shed 4 bases, with 15 bases lying between them. The CDR3 sequence is 16 residues long. The CDR3 is CASSQDNRGGCYGYTF. CDR3 bases: TGCGCCAGCAGCCAAGATAACAGAGGAGGGTGCTATGGCTACACCTTC.

V is TRBV28 and J is TRBJ1-4; D might be TRBD1 (5 bases). Deletions cut 7 bases from V and 8 bases from J, with 23 bases between. Germline V gives CDR1 MDHEN, CDR2 SYDVKM. The CDR3 extends over 16 amino acids. CDR3 loop: CASNLGARLGFEKLFF. For the CDR3, the DNA is TGTGCCAGCAACCTTGGGGCGAGACTAGGATTCGAAAAACTGTTTTTT.

With respect to this clonotype: A much larger clone differs from this one at a single base, so this may be a read error. This chain uses TRBV20-1 with TRBJ2-4; D gene unclear. V lost 4 bases, J lost 8 bases, and 6 bases lay in between. The CDR3 spans 10 residues. Looked up from germline, CDR1 is DFQATT and CDR2 is SNEGSKA (reference sequence). CDR3 coding DNA: TGCAGTGCTACGGAAGACATTCAGTACTTC. This translates into CSATEDIQYF.

This chain links TRBV27 with TRBJ2-4; perhaps D is TRBD1 or TRBD2 (6 bases each). Gene TRBJ2-7 matches the end of the DNA better, so the J call may be wrong. The CDR3 is made up of 14 amino acids. Germline V gives CDR1 MNHEY, CDR2 SMNVEV (reference sequence). The chain's CDR3 is CASSSYLQGGEQYF. CDR3 DNA: TGTGCCAGCAGTTCCTACTTACAGGGAGGCGAGCAGTACTTC.

The sample holds many counts of this clonotype. The chain combines TRBV7-2 with TRBJ2-5; a weak D match, TRBD2 (6 bases). The CDR3 loop spans 13 amino acids. Trimming took 5 bases from V and 4 from J, leaving 11 bases between them. Germline CDR1 and CDR2: SGHTA and FQGNSA. In DNA form, the CDR3 reads TGTGCCAGCAGCCCCCGGGGACTAGAGACCCAGTACTTC. This gives the protein CASSPRGLETQYF. The complete variable domain, with remaining parts taken from reference TRBV7-2 and TRBJ2-5, reads GAGVSQSPSNKVTEKGKDVELRCDPISGHTALYWYRQSLGQGLEFLIYFQGNSAPDKSGLPSDRFSAERTGGSVSTLTIQRTQQEDSAVYLCASSPRGLETQYFGPGTRLLVL.

This clonotype was counted many times. The chain combines TRBV7-9 with TRBJ1-2; the D gene is possibly TRBD1 (5 bases). This CDR3 is built from 15 residues. V lost 4 bases and J 3 bases, leaving 15 bases between the germline ends. In germline, CDR1 is SEHNR, CDR2 FQNEAQ (reference sequence). The CDR3 spells CASSSYPQGDYGYTF. Written as DNA, the CDR3 is TGTGCCAGCAGCTCCTATCCCCAGGGAGACTATGGCTACACCTTC.

The chain couples TRBV30 to TRBJ2-6, with no clear D. V dropped 2 bases and J dropped 0 bases, with 11 bases sitting between them. The V gene's germline CDR1 is GTSNPN and CDR2 SVGIG (reference sequence). This CDR3 contains 16 residues. CDR3 sequence: CAWSPPVVSGANVLTF. CDR3 bases: TGTGCCTGGAGTCCCCCGGTCGTCTCTGGGGCCAACGTCCTGACTTTC.

This clonotype was seen more than once but under ten times. The chain is built from TRBV20-1 and TRBJ2-7; 7 nucleotides agree with TRBD2. Germline CDR1 is DFQATT and CDR2 is SNEGSKA (reference sequence). The CDR3 is 14 amino acids. DNA of the CDR3: TGCGGTGGAAGAGGAACTAGCGACTCCTACGAGCAGTACTTC. This gives the protein CGGRGTSDSYEQYF.

This clonotype was observed many times. The V and J genes are TRBV5-1 and TRBJ2-1; 12 nucleotides align to TRBD2. The CDR3 contains 17 residues. In germline, CDR1 is SGHRS, CDR2 YFSETQ. V lost 0 bases, J lost 6 bases, and 7 bases stayed unmatched. The CDR3 loop reads CASSLGGLAGAANEQFF. The CDR3 DNA reads as TGCGCCAGCAGCTTGGGGGGACTAGCGGGCGCCGCCAATGAGCAGTTCTTC.

The chain has TRBV7-2 and TRBJ2-3; D might be TRBD2 (7 bases). Trimming stripped 1 base from V and 11 bases from J, with 16 bases between. The CDR3 loop spans 14 amino acids. Germline V CDR1 and CDR2: SGHTA, FQGNSA. The CDR3 DNA follows: TGTGCCAGCAGCTTAGGAGTTGGGGGCGGGGGGCAGTATTTT. This codes for CASSLGVGGGGQYF.

As to this clonotype: Relative to the germline gene, one junction end is altered; a read error may explain this. This chain joins TRBV7-3 and TRBJ1-1; maybe TRBD1 (5 bases). From germline, CDR1 is SGHTA and CDR2 FQGTGA. This CDR3 comprises 13 residues. The CDR3 protein is CAGSDSGGTEAFF. The DNA of the CDR3 is TGTGCCGGCAGCGACTCTGGGGGCACTGAAGCTTTCTTT.

The chain employs TRBV9 and TRBJ2-6; D is unresolved. Deletions cut 3 bases from V and 6 bases from J, with 10 bases between. The CDR3 has 14 amino acids. Germline V gene sequence: CDR1 SGDLS, CDR2 YYNGEE. CDR3 DNA sequence: TGTGCCAGCAGCGGCCGGTTTGAGGCCAACGTCCTGACTTTC. This encodes CASSGRFEANVLTF.